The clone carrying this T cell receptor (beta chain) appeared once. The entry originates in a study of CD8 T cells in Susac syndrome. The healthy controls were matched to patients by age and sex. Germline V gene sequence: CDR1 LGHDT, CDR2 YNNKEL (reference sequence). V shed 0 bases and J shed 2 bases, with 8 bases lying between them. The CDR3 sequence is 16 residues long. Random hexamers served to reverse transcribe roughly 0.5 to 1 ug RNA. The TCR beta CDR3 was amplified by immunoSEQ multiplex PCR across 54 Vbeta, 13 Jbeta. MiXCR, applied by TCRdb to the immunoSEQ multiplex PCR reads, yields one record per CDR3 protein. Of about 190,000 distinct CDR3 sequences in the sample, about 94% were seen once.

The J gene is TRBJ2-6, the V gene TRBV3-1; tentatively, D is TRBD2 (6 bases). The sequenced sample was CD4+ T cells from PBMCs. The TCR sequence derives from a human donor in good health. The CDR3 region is CASSQDWGAGANVLTF. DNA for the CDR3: TGTGCCAGCAGCCAAGATTGGGGGGCTGGGGCCAACGTCCTGACTTTC.